A selection of T cell receptor beta chains follows, all from one sample in a study of T cells after yellow fever vaccination. MiXCR was run by TCRdb on the 5' RACE reads, yielding one entry per CDR3 protein. The data hold some 150,000 distinct CDR3 sequences, with approximately 11% observed a single time. This sample comprised CD8+ T cells sorted from PBMCs, obtained 15 days after the yellow fever booster vaccination. These receptors were taken from a man aged 18 to 30 who received the YFV17D yellow fever vaccine. Each CDR3 is given with its conserved first and last residue. A D gene is named only where the DNA matches it firmly. The size entry is marked missing in some rows and otherwise reads once, few, many or a size class.

D: .; size: few; J: TRBJ2-1; V: TRBV7-9; DNA: TGTGCCAGCAGCGTAGTCGGGGGGCTCTCCTACAATGAGCAGTTCTTC; CDR3: CASSVVGGLSYNEQFF
D: TRBD2; size: few; J: TRBJ2-5; V: TRBV10-3; DNA: TGTGCCATCAGTGACCGAGGGACTAGTGGTGAGACCCAGTACTTC; CDR3: CAISDRGTSGETQYF
D: .; size: many; J: TRBJ2-1; V: TRBV20-1; DNA: TGCAGTGCTAGGCTTTTAAGCTCCTACAATGAGCAGTTCTTC; CDR3: CSARLLSSYNEQFF
D: TRBD2; size: .; J: TRBJ2-5; V: TRBV15; DNA: TGTGCCACCAGCAGAGATCGAGCTAGCGGAGAGACCCAGTACTTC; CDR3: CATSRDRASGETQYF
D: .; size: .; J: TRBJ2-1; V: TRBV7-6; DNA: TGTGCCAGCAGCTTAATCGGCTGGGAGCAGTTCTTC; CDR3: CASSLIGWEQFF
D: .; size: many; J: TRBJ1-5; V: TRBV11-3; DNA: TGTGCCAGCAGCTTAGATCTCCGGGTCGGGGGTCAGCCCCAGCATTTT; CDR3: CASSLDLRVGGQPQHF
D: TRBD1; size: few; J: TRBJ2-5; V: TRBV7-7; DNA: TGTGCTAGCAGCTCCCAGACAGGGGGCTTTGAGACCCAGTACTTC; CDR3: CASSSQTGGFETQYF
D: .; size: .; J: TRBJ2-1; V: TRBV20-1; DNA: TGCAGTGCTAGAGGGCAGGGACCCTACAATGAGCAGTTCTTC; CDR3: CSARGQGPYNEQFF
D: TRBD1; size: .; J: TRBJ1-2; V: TRBV7-9; DNA: TGTGCCAGCAGCGAGGACAGGGGGCTTTATGGCTACACCTTC; CDR3: CASSEDRGLYGYTF
D: TRBD2; size: many; J: TRBJ2-1; V: TRBV6-6; DNA: TGTGCCAGCAGTTATGGCGGGGGAGCGGTCAATGAGCAGTTCTTC; CDR3: CASSYGGGAVNEQFF
D: TRBD1; size: few; J: TRBJ1-1; V: TRBV5-1; DNA: TGCGCCAGCAGCGAAGGGACAGGCGTGAACACTGAAGCTTTCTTT; CDR3: CASSEGTGVNTEAFF
D: .; size: .; J: TRBJ2-6; V: TRBV7-9; DNA: TGTGCCAGCAGCTTATACCGGGACATTGCGGCTGGGGCCAACGTCCTGACTTTC; CDR3: CASSLYRDIAAGANVLTF
D: .; size: .; J: TRBJ2-3; V: TRBV7-2; DNA: TGTGCCAGCAGCTTAGTGGGCGGCGCGGCTAGCACAGATACGCAGTATTTT; CDR3: CASSLVGGAASTDTQYF
D: .; size: .; J: TRBJ1-1; V: TRBV7-2; DNA: TGTGCCAGCAGCCCATTTAACACTGAAGCTTTCTTT; CDR3: CASSPFNTEAFF
D: TRBD1; size: .; J: TRBJ1-1; V: TRBV7-3; DNA: TGTGCCAGCAGCTTAACCGGGACAGGGTACACTGAAGCTTTCTTT; CDR3: CASSLTGTGYTEAFF
D: .; size: many; J: TRBJ2-1; V: TRBV15; DNA: TGTGCCACCAGCAGCACCGGGACTGCCTTCGACAATGAGCAGTTCTTC; CDR3: CATSSTGTAFDNEQFF
D: TRBD2; size: many; J: TRBJ2-1; V: TRBV27; DNA: TGTGCCAGCAGTGCTGGGACTAGCGGGGAGACACCCTACAATGAGCAGTTCTTC; CDR3: CASSAGTSGETPYNEQFF
D: .; size: few; J: TRBJ2-2; V: TRBV10-3; DNA: TGTGCCACCCTAAGGCCGAACACCGGGGAGCTGTTTTTT; CDR3: CATLRPNTGELFF
D: TRBD1; size: .; J: TRBJ1-2; V: TRBV20-1; DNA: TGCAGTGCTTCTCATGACCGACAGGGGACTTATGGCTACACCTTC; CDR3: CSASHDRQGTYGYTF
D: .; size: .; J: TRBJ2-4; V: TRBV7-9; DNA: TGTGCCAGCAGCCGCTCGGAGAGAAACATTCAGTACTTC; CDR3: CASSRSERNIQYF
D: TRBD1; size: .; J: TRBJ2-2; V: TRBV10-3; DNA: TGTGCCATCACATCGGGACAGGGCGACGGGGAGCTGTTTTTT; CDR3: CAITSGQGDGELFF
D: TRBD2; size: .; J: TRBJ2-1; V: TRBV12-3/TRBV12-4; DNA: TGTGCCAGCAGTTTTGGGACTAGCGGGGGACTGGAGCAGTTCTTC; CDR3: CASSFGTSGGLEQFF
D: .; size: many; J: TRBJ1-4; V: TRBV11-2; DNA: TGTGCCAGCAGCTTTCAGGGGAGGTCGAATGAAAAACTGTTTTTT; CDR3: CASSFQGRSNEKLFF
D: .; size: many; J: TRBJ2-3; V: TRBV12-3/TRBV12-4; DNA: TGTGCCAGCAGTCCCGGGGTGAGCACAGATACGCAGTATTTT; CDR3: CASSPGVSTDTQYF
D: .; size: .; J: TRBJ2-1; V: TRBV27; DNA: TGTGCCAGCAGCCTTAGCGTTGGCAATGAGCAGTTCTTC; CDR3: CASSLSVGNEQFF
D: .; size: few; J: TRBJ1-1; V: TRBV11-2; DNA: TGTGCCAGCAGCTTTGTTAGGAACACTGAAGCTTTCTTT; CDR3: CASSFVRNTEAFF
D: .; size: many; J: TRBJ1-1; V: TRBV12-3/TRBV12-4; DNA: TGTGCCAGCAGTACCGGGGAGGGCCGTGAAGCTTTCTTT; CDR3: CASSTGEGREAFF
D: TRBD1; size: few; J: TRBJ2-7; V: TRBV6-5; DNA: TGTGCCAGCAGTTACTCGATCGGGGACAGGGCGTACGAGCAGTACTTC; CDR3: CASSYSIGDRAYEQYF
D: .; size: few; J: TRBJ1-5; V: TRBV7-2; DNA: TGTGCCAGCAGCTTAGGACAGCACAATCAGCCCCAGCATTTT; CDR3: CASSLGQHNQPQHF
D: .; size: many; J: TRBJ2-7; V: TRBV29-1; DNA: TGCAGCGTTGAAGAGCGGGGATCCTCCTACGAGCAGTACTTC; CDR3: CSVEERGSSYEQYF
D: .; size: few; J: TRBJ1-2; V: TRBV7-9; DNA: TGTGCCAGCAGCGTGAGATCCTTCTATGGCTACACCTTC; CDR3: CASSVRSFYGYTF
D: TRBD1; size: few; J: TRBJ1-5; V: TRBV20-1; DNA: TGCAGTGCAAAGGACAGGGAACAAGGGGGCAATCAGCCCCAGCATTTT; CDR3: CSAKDREQGGNQPQHF
D: .; size: once; J: TRBJ1-1; V: TRBV19; DNA: TGTGCCAGTACCCCGGGGGGGGGGCCGAGCACTGAAGCTTTCTTT; CDR3: CASTPGGGPSTEAFF
D: .; size: few; J: TRBJ2-1; V: TRBV27; DNA: TGTGCCAGCAGTTTATCGCCGAGGCCAGGAGGATACAATGAGCAGTTCTTC; CDR3: CASSLSPRPGGYNEQFF